One T cell receptor (beta chain) is described in this entry. Its specificity is not known. The CDR3 is 16 residues long. J was trimmed by 4 bases and V by 4 bases; bases with no gene match: 11. Germline assignment: CDR1 SGHTA and CDR2 FQGTGA. The study reverse transcribed the entire isolated RNA, so it sequenced expressed TCRB transcripts. Assay: immunoSEQ multiplex PCR; the TCRdb copy retains only in-frame clones and omits some. The sample lists 450,000 to 600,000 clones, roughly 31% occurring once. The record originates from a study of beta chain features in type 1 diabetes. Study-wide findings and caveats: TCRB repertoires of naive, central memory and Treg cells appeared more similar among patients than among healthy donors.

The sequenced sample consisted of naive CD4+ T cells from blood. The receptor's source is a man between 18 and 29 years old in good health. The chain is built from TRBV7-3 and TRBJ2-3; 7 bases fit TRBD1. In DNA form, the CDR3 reads TGTGCCAGCAGCTCCAGGTCCGTAGGGGGCCCAGATACGCAGTATTTT. Translating it yields CASSSRSVGGPDTQYF.